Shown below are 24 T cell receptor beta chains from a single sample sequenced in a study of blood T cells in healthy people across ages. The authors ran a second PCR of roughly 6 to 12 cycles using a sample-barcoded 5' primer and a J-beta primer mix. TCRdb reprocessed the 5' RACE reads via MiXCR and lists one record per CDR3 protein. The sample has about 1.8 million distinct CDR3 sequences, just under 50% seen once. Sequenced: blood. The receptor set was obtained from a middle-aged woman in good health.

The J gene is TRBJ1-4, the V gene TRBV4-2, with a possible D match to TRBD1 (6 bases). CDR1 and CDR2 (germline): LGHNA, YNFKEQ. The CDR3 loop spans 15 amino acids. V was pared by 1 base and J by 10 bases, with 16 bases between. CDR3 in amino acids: CASSQAQGLAGKLFF. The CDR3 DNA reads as TGTGCCAGCAGCCAAGCACAGGGCTTGGCCGGAAAACTGTTTTTT.

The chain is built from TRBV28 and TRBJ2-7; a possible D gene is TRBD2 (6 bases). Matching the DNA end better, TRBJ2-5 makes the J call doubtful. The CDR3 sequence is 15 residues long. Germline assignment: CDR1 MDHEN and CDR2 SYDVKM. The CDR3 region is CASSKAGSGFQTQYF. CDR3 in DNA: TGTGCCAGCAGTAAGGCGGGGTCTGGGTTTCAGACCCAGTACTTC.

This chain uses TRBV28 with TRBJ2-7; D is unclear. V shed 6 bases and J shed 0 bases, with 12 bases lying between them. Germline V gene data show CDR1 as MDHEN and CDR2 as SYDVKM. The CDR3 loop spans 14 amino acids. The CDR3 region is CASRGARSSYEQYF. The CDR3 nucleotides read TGTGCCAGCAGAGGAGCTAGGAGCTCCTACGAGCAGTACTTC.

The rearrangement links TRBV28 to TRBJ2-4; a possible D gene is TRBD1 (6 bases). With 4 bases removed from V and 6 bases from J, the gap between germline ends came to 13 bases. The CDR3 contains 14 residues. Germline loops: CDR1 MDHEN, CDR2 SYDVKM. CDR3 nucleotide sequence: TGTGCCAGCAGTTCAAACAGGGTCGTAAACATTCAGTACTTC. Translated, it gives CASSSNRVVNIQYF.

Here the CDR3 DNA reads TGTGCCAGCAGTTCAATCAGTTTGGACACTGAAGCTTTCTTT. Protein: CASSSISLDTEAFF. The genes are TRBV5-5 and TRBJ1-1; D is unresolved. CDR3 length equals 14 residues. Germline V CDR1 and CDR2: SGHKS, YYEKEE (reference sequence). V lost 5 bases to trimming and J lost 3 bases, with 14 bases between them.

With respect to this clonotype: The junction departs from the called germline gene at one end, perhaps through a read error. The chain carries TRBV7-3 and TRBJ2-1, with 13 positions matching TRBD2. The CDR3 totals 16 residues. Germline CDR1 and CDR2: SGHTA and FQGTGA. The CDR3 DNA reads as TGTGTCAGCAGCTCACAGGGACTAGCGGGAAACAATGAGCAGTTCTTC. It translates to CVSSSQGLAGNNEQFF.

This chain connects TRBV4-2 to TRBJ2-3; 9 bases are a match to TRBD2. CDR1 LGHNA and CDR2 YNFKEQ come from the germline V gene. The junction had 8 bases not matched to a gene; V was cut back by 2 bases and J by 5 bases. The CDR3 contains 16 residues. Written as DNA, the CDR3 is TGTGCCAGCAGCCAACAGGGCGGGGGGGCAGGAGATACGCAGTATTTT. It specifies CASSQQGGGAGDTQYF.

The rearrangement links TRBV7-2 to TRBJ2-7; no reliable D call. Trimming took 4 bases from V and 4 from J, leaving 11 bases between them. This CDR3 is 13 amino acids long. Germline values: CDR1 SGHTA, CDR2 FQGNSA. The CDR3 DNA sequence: TGTGCCAGCAGCTCGAGAAATGAGTACGAGCAGTACTTC. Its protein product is CASSSRNEYEQYF.

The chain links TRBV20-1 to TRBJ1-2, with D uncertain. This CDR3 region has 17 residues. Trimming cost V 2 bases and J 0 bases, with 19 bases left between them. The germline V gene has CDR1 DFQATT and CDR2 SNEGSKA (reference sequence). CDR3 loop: CSARRPERAGPNYGYTF. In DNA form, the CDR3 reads TGCAGTGCTAGACGGCCCGAGCGGGCCGGACCTAACTATGGCTACACCTTC.

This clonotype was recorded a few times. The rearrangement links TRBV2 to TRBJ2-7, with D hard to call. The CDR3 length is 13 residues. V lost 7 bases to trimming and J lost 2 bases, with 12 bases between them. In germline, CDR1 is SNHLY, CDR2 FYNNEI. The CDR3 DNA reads TGTGCCAGCAAGGTCACACGAACCTACGAGCAGTACTTC. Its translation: CASKVTRTYEQYF. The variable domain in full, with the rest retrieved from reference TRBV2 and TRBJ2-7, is EPEVTQTPSHQVTQMGQEVILRCVPISNHLYFYWYRQILGQKVEFLVSFYNNEISEKSEIFDDQFSVERPDGSNFTLKIRSTKLEDSAMYFCASKVTRTYEQYFGPGTRLTVT.

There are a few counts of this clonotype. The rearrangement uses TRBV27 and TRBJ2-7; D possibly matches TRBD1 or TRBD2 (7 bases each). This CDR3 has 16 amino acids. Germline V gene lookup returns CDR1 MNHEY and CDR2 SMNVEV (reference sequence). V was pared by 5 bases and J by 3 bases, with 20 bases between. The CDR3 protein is CASSRTPGGAGYEQYF. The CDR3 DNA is TGTGCCAGCAGTCGAACCCCAGGGGGGGCGGGCTACGAGCAGTACTTC.

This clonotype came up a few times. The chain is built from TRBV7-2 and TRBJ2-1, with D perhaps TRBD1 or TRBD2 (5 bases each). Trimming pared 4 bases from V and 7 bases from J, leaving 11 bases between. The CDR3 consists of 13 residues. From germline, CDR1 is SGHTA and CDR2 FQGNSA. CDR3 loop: CASSSRGKNEQFF. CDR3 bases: TGTGCCAGCAGCTCGAGGGGTAAGAATGAGCAGTTCTTC.

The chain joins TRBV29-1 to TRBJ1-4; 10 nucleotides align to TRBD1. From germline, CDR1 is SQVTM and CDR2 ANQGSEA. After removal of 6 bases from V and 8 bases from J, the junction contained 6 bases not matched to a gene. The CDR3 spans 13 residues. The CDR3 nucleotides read TGCAGCGTGGGACAGGGGACGCAGGAAAAACTGTTTTTT. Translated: CSVGQGTQEKLFF.

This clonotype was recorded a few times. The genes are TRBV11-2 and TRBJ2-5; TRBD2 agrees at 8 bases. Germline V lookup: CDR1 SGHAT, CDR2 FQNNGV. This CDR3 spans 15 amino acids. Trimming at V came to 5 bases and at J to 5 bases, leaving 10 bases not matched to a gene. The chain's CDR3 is CASSPGTRVGETQYF. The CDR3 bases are TGTGCCAGCAGCCCTGGGACTAGGGTGGGGGAGACCCAGTACTTC.

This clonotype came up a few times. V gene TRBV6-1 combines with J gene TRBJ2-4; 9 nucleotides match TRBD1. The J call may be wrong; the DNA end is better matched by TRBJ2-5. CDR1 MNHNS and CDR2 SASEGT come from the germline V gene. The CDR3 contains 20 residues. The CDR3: CASLAGTGIWGIGGRETQYF. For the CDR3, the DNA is TGTGCCAGCCTTGCTGGGACAGGGATATGGGGGATAGGAGGGAGGGAGACCCAGTACTTC.

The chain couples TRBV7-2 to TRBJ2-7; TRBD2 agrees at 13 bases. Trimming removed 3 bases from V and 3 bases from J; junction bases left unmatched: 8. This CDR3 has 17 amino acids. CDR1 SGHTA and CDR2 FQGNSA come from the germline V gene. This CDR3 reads CASSFRLAGGGFYEQYF. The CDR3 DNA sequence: TGTGCCAGCAGCTTCCGACTAGCGGGGGGTGGATTCTACGAGCAGTACTTC. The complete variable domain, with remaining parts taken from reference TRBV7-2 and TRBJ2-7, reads GAGVSQSPSNKVTEKGKDVELRCDPISGHTALYWYRQSLGQGLEFLIYFQGNSAPDKSGLPSDRFSAERTGGSVSTLTIQRTQQEDSAVYLCASSFRLAGGGFYEQYFGPGTRLTVT.

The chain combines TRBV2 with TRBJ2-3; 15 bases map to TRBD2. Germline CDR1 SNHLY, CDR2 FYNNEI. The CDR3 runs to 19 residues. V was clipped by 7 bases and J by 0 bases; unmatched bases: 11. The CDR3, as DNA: TGTGCCAGCACCGGGACTAGCGGGGGGACCCGTTCTAGCACAGATACGCAGTATTTT. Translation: CASTGTSGGTRSSTDTQYF.

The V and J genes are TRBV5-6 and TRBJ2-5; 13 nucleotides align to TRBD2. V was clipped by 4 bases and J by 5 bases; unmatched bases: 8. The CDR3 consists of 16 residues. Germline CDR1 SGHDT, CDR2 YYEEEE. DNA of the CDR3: TGTGCCAGCAGCCCACGACTAGCGGGGGGCCGTGAGACCCAGTACTTC. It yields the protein CASSPRLAGGRETQYF.

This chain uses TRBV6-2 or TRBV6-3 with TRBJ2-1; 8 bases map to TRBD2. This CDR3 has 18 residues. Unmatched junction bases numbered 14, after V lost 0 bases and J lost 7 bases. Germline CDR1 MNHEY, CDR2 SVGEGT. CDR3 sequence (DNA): TGTGCCAGCAGTTACTCGTTCGGGGGGGGCCGGGTCGGGAATGAGCAGTTCTTC. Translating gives CASSYSFGGGRVGNEQFF.

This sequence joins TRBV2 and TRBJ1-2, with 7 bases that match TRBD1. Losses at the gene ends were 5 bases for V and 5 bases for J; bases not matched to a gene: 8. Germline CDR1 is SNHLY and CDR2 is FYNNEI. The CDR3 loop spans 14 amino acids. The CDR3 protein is CASSHMDRNYGYTF. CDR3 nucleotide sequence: TGTGCCAGCAGTCACATGGACAGGAATTATGGCTACACCTTC.

This chain's CDR3 is CSASGGHRGYEQYF. As DNA, the CDR3 is TGCAGTGCTAGTGGGGGACATAGGGGATACGAGCAGTACTTC. The V call is TRBV20-1, the J call TRBJ2-7, with a weak D call TRBD1 (6 bases). The V and J ends lost 3 bases and 4 bases respectively, with 16 bases between them. Germline CDR1 reads DFQATT; CDR2 reads SNEGSKA (reference sequence). The CDR3 is 14 amino acids.

This chain's CDR3 is CASSLIGPTLQSYEQYF. The CDR3 DNA reads as TGTGCCAGCAGCTTAATAGGGCCCACCTTACAATCCTACGAGCAGTACTTC. The rearrangement joins TRBV7-8 to TRBJ2-7; no definite D call. This CDR3 has 17 residues. In germline, CDR1 is SGHVS, CDR2 FQNEAQ. Trimming stripped 2 bases from V and 1 base from J, with 18 bases between.

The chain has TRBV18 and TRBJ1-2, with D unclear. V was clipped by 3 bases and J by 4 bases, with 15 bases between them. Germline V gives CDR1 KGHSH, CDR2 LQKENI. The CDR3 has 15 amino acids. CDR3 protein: CASSPGPGEGYGYTF. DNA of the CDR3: TGTGCCAGCTCACCCGGTCCCGGGGAGGGCTATGGCTACACCTTC.

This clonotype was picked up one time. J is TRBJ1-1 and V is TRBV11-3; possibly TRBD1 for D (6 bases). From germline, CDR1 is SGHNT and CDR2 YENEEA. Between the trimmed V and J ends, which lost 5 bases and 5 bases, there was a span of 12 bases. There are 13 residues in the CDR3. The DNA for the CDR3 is TGTGCCAGCAGCCCCAGGGGAAAGACTGAAGCTTTCTTT. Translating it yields CASSPRGKTEAFF.